The entry below gives a single T cell receptor beta chain sequence along with its context. This record comes from a study of PD-1 blockade in classical Hodgkin lymphoma. All patients relapsed after autologous stem cell transplantation, and brentuximab vedotin exposure varied. Negative selection with magnetic separation was used to purify CD4+ T cells from thawed PBMCs. Data came from immunoSEQ multiplex PCR; TCRdb stores just in-frame clones and leaves some out. The table records about 6,800 clones, 80% of them present only once. This CDR3 has 13 residues. Germline V gene data show CDR1 as SQVTM and CDR2 as ANQGSEA. The germline V and J ends were trimmed by 3 bases and 3 bases, with 9 bases remaining between them.

This TCR came from a human donor with classical Hodgkin lymphoma. The sequencing used CD4+ T cells from blood, collected at baseline. The chain combines TRBV29-1 with TRBJ2-1, with D unresolved. The CDR3 region has the DNA TGCAGCGTTGACTCCTTAGGCTACAATGAGCAGTTCTTC. This encodes CSVDSLGYNEQFF.